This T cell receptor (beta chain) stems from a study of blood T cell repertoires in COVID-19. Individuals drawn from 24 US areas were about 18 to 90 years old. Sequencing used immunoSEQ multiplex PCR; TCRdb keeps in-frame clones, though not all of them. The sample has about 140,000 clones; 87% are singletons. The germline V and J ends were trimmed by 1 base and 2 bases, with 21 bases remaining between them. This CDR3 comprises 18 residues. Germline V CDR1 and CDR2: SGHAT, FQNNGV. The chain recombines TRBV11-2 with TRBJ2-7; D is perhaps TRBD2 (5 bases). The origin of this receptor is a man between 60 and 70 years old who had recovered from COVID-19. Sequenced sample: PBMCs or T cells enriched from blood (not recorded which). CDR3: CASSLGPLASGSTYEQYF. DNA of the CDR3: TGTGCCAGCAGCTTAGGTCCGCTGGCCAGCGGATCGACCTACGAGCAGTACTTC.